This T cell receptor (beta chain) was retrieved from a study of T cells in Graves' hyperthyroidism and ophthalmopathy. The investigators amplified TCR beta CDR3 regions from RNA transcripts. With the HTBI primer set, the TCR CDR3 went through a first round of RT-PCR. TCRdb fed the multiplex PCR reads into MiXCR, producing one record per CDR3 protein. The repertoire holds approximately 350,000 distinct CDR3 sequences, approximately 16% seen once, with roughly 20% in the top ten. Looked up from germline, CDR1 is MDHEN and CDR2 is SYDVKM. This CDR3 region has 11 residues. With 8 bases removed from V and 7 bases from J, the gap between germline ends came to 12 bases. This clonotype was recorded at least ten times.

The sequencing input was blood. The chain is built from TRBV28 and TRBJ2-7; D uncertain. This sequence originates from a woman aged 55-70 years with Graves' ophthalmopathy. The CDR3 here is CASRDLDEQYF. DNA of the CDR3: TGTGCCAGCCGCGACCTGGATGAGCAGTACTTC.